This T cell receptor beta chain was obtained from a study of technical replicates of blood from a handful of donors. Repertoires were generated with immunoSEQ multiplex PCR, while TCRdb's copy carries only in-frame clones and drops some. This sample carries 65,000 to 75,000 clones, around 86% of them seen once, and the ten largest clones take approximately 4.7%. The clonotype originates from a human donor in good health. Some clones in this sample may be carry-over from other donors' samples. Source material: PBMCs.

The CDR3 here is CAISDPLGGGNTGELFF. In DNA, the CDR3 is TGTGCCATCAGTGACCCCCTCGGGGGGGGTAACACCGGGGAGCTGTTTTTT. The chain couples TRBV10-3 to TRBJ2-2; 8 bases align to TRBD2. V lost 3 bases and J lost 2; bases outside the gene matches: 8. The CDR3 covers 17 residues. Germline V gives CDR1 ENHRY, CDR2 SYGVKD.